A single sample is the source of the 8 T cell receptor beta chains below, sequenced in a study of T cell repertoires in ileal Crohn's disease (dated by TCRdb to between 2018 and 2021). The library was produced with the immunoSEQ multiplex PCR assay. In its TCRdb copy, this immuneACCESS table keeps in-frame sequences only and misses some clones. Where compared with another copy, unresolved V genes explain less than half of these, and the others have no known cause. The sample yields some 60,000 clones; roughly 91% were counted once. The top ten constitute about 2% of the sample. Taken with the paper, the label for time point translates to: neoterminal ileum biopsy at postoperative endoscopy, about 6 months after surgery. The specimen was ileal tissue. These TCRs come from an adult with Crohn's disease.

This chain connects TRBV19 to TRBJ1-4, with D hard to call. Trimming cost V 3 bases and J 1 base, with 6 bases left between them. The CDR3 length is 14 residues. Germline-derived CDR1 and CDR2 are LNHDA and SQIVND (reference sequence). CDR3 nucleotides: TGTGCCAGTAGTATCGGAGGAACTAATGAAAAACTGTTTTTT. As protein: CASSIGGTNEKLFF.

The chain is built from TRBV15 and TRBJ2-5, with 8 bases that match TRBD1. Per the germline V gene, CDR1 is LNHNV and CDR2 is YYDKDF (reference sequence). The CDR3 loop spans 15 amino acids. The J segment lost 7 bases and the V segment lost 8 bases, leaving 15 bases of the junction unmatched. The CDR3: CATPRTGRPGVTQYF. CDR3 coding DNA: TGTGCCACCCCCAGGACAGGGAGGCCGGGAGTGACCCAGTACTTC.

The rearrangement joins TRBV6-6 to TRBJ1-2, with a possible D match to TRBD1 (6 bases). Germline CDR1 reads MNHNY; CDR2 reads SVGAGI (reference sequence). CDR3 length: 13 amino acids. The V and J ends lost 4 bases and 8 bases respectively, with 14 bases between them. The CDR3 nucleotides read TGTGCCAGCAGTTCAAACAGGGTGAGCGGCTACACCTTC. It translates to CASSSNRVSGYTF.

The V call is TRBV11-3, the J call TRBJ2-1; 7 bases agree with TRBD2. The CDR3 is made up of 15 amino acids. Unmatched junction bases numbered 7, after V lost 3 bases and J lost 5 bases. Looked up from germline, CDR1 is SGHNT and CDR2 is YENEEA. This chain's CDR3 is CASSFTGLSHNEQFF. The CDR3, as DNA: TGTGCCAGCAGCTTCACGGGACTATCTCACAATGAGCAGTTCTTC.

This clone was recorded only once. The chain has TRBV30 and TRBJ1-1; no firm D call. V lost 2 bases, J lost 2 bases, and 3 bases lay in between. Germline values: CDR1 GTSNPN, CDR2 SVGIG (reference sequence). The CDR3 runs 11 residues. This chain's CDR3 is CAWSINTEAFF. CDR3 sequence (DNA): TGTGCCTGGAGTATAAACACTGAAGCTTTCTTT.

The gene calls are TRBV7-9 and TRBJ2-3; 8 nucleotides line up with TRBD2. V gave up 5 bases and J gave up 4 bases; unmatched junction bases: 8. This CDR3 is 15 amino acids long. Germline-derived CDR1 and CDR2 are SEHNR and FQNEAQ (reference sequence). In DNA form, the CDR3 reads TGTGCCAGCAGCCCCCTGCGTAGCGGGGCAGATACGCAGTATTTT. This sequence encodes CASSPLRSGADTQYF.

The DNA of the CDR3 is TGTGCCAGCAGCTTGCAGGGGGCGCCCTATGGCTACACCTTC. Protein product: CASSLQGAPYGYTF. This rearrangement joins TRBV5-6 to TRBJ1-2; TRBD1 aligns across 8 bases. The CDR3 extends over 14 amino acids. Germline V lookup: CDR1 SGHDT, CDR2 YYEEEE. The J segment lost 4 bases and the V segment lost 1 base, leaving 3 bases of the junction unmatched.

The rearrangement joins TRBV14 to TRBJ2-1, with TRBD2 matching over 11 bases. This CDR3 region has 13 residues. The J segment lost 15 bases and the V segment lost 4 bases, leaving 8 bases of the junction unmatched. Germline V gene data show CDR1 as SGHDN and CDR2 as FVKESK. CDR3: CASSLTSGTPWFF. In nucleotides, the CDR3 is TGTGCCAGCAGCCTGACTAGCGGGACACCTTGGTTCTTC.